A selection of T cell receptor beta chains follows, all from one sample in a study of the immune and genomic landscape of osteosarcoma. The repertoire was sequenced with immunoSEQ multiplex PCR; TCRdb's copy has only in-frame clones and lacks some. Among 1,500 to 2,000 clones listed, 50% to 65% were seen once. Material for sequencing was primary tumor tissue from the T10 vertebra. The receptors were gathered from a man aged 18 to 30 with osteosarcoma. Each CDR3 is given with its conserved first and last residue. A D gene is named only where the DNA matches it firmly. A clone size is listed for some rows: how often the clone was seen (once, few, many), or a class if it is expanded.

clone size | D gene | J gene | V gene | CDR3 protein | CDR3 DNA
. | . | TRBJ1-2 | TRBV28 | CASSLEGGLSGSNTF | TGTGCCAGCAGTTTAGAGGGGGGGCTGTCCGGGAGCAACACCTTC
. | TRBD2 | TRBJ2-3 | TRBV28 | CASSPHAGVVTDTQYF | TGTGCCAGCAGTCCCCACGCGGGGGTGGTGACAGATACGCAGTATTTT
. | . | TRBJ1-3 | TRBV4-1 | CASSQDRVSGNTIYF | TGCGCCAGCAGCCAAGACAGGGTCTCTGGAAACACCATATATTTT
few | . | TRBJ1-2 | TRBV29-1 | CSVDRGQIYGYTF | TGCAGCGTTGATCGGGGGCAGATCTATGGCTACACCTTC
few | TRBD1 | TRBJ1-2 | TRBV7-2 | CASSPGQGTTLYGYTF | TGTGCCAGCAGCCCCGGACAGGGGACCACATTATACGGCTACACCTTC
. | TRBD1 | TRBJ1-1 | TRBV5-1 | CASSRDREGTEAFF | TGCGCCAGCAGCAGGGACAGGGAGGGCACTGAAGCTTTCTTT
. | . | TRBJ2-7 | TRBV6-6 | CASKTGSNEQYF | TGTGCCAGCAAGACAGGTTCAAACGAGCAGTACTTC
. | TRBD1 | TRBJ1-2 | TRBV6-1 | CASSEAPHAGGEGYTF | TGTGCCAGCAGTGAAGCGCCTCACGCAGGGGGGGAAGGCTACACCTTC
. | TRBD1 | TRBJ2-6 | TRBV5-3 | CARSYRDRGISGANVLTF | TGTGCCAGAAGCTACCGGGACAGGGGAATTTCTGGGGCCAACGTCCTGACTTTC
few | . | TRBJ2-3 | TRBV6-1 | CASSDRRGDTQYF | TGTGCCAGCAGTGATCGGCGGGGAGATACGCAGTATTTT
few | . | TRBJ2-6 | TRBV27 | CASSTSRDVLTF | TGTGCCAGTTCTACGAGCAGGGACGTCCTGACTTTC
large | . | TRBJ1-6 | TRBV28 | CASSFRGTSPLHF | TGTGCCAGCAGTTTCAGGGGTACGTCACCCCTCCACTTT
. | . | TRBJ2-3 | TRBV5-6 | CASSIGTQGDTQYF | TGTGCCAGCAGCATCGGGACTCAGGGGGATACGCAGTATTTT
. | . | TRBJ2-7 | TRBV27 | CASRNKHYEQYF | TGTGCCAGCAGGAACAAACACTACGAGCAGTACTTC
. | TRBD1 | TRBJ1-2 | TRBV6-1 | CASRLTGGRGYTF | TGTGCCAGCAGGCTAACAGGGGGCCGAGGCTACACCTTC
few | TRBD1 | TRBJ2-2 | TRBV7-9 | CASSPPQGVDTGELFF | TGTGCCAGCAGCCCACCGCAGGGGGTAGACACCGGGGAGCTGTTTTTT
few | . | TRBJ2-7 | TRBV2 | CASSVTQGMGYEQYF | TGTGCCAGCAGTGTCACCCAGGGGATGGGTTACGAGCAGTACTTC
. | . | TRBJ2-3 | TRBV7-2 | CASSQGLGTDTQYF | TGTGCCAGCAGTCAGGGGTTGGGTACAGATACGCAGTATTTT
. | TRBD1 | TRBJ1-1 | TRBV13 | CASSRQGEGTEAFF | TGTGCCAGCAGCCGACAGGGGGAGGGCACTGAAGCTTTCTTT
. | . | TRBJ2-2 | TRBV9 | CASSAPPGSELFF | TGTGCCAGCAGCGCACCGCCGGGGTCGGAGCTGTTTTTT
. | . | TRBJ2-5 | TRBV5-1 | CASRFSVKETQYF | TGCGCCAGCAGATTCAGCGTAAAAGAGACCCAGTACTTC
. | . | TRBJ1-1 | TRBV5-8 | CASSQPGHKNTEAFF | TGTGCCAGCAGCCAGCCGGGACACAAAAACACTGAAGCTTTCTTT
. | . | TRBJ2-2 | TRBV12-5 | CASGLPQGGPGELFF | TGTGCTAGTGGTTTGCCGCAGGGGGGTCCCGGGGAGCTGTTTTTT
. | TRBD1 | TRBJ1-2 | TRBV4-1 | CASSQYPDREEGSYGYTF | TGCGCCAGCAGCCAATACCCGGACAGGGAAGAGGGTAGTTATGGCTACACCTTC
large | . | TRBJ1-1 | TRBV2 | CASSVQGRAFF | TGTGCCAGCAGTGTTCAGGGTCGTGCTTTCTTT
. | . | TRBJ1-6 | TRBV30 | CAWSAGQDNSPLHF | TGTGCCTGGAGTGCGGGGCAGGATAATTCACCCCTCCACTTT
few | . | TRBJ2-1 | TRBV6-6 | CASSYQIFNEQFF | TGTGCCAGCAGTTACCAAATTTTCAATGAGCAGTTCTTC
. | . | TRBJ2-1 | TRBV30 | CAWSVGATSYNEQFF | TGTGCCTGGAGTGTAGGGGCGACCTCCTACAATGAGCAGTTCTTC
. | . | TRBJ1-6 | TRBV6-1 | CASSEWGASSYNSPLHF | TGTGCCAGCAGTGAATGGGGGGCGAGCTCCTATAATTCACCCCTCCACTTT
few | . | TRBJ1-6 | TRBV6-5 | CASSYDTGIYSPLHF | TGTGCCAGCAGTTACGATACAGGGATATACTCACCCCTCCACTTT
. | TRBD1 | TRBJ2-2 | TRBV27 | CASSTPDRVATGELFF | TGTGCCAGCAGTACTCCCGACAGGGTGGCCACCGGGGAGCTGTTTTTT
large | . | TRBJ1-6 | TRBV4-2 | CASSQGEGVPPNSPLHF | TGTGCCAGCAGCCAAGGAGAAGGGGTCCCCCCGAATTCACCCCTCCACTTT
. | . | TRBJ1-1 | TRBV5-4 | CASSPGKGSGGTEAFF | TGTGCCAGCAGCCCCGGAAAGGGGAGTGGAGGTACTGAAGCTTTCTTT
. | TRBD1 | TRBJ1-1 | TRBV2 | CASSTSTGYTEAFF | TGTGCCAGCAGTACCTCGACAGGGTACACTGAAGCTTTCTTT
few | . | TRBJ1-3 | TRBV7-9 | CASSTTVHSGNTIYF | TGTGCCAGCAGCACCACCGTCCACTCTGGAAACACCATATATTTT
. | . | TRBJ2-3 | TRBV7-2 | CASSFGADTQYF | TGTGCCAGCAGCTTCGGCGCAGATACGCAGTATTTT
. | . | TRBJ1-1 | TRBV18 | CASSLGTLNTEAFF | TGTGCCAGCTCACTGGGTACACTAAACACTGAAGCTTTCTTT
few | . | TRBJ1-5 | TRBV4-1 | CASSLNTGSQPQHF | TGCGCCAGCAGCCTAAATACAGGGTCCCAGCCCCAGCATTTT
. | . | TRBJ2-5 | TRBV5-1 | CASTNSGGRGETQYF | TGCGCCAGCACTAACAGTGGGGGAAGGGGAGAGACCCAGTACTTC
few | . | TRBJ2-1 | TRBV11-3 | CASSYRENHNEQFF | TGTGCCAGCAGCTACAGGGAAAACCACAATGAGCAGTTCTTC
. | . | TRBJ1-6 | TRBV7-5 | CVTQIEARVRALHF | TGTGTCACCCAAATTGAAGCCAGGGTTAGGGCCCTCCACTTT
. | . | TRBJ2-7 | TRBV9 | CASSVGQGTYEQYF | TGTGCCAGCAGCGTAGGGCAGGGTACCTACGAGCAGTACTTC